The clone carrying this T cell receptor (beta chain) was found a few times. Its antigen is not known. V dropped 0 bases and J dropped 8; count of bases not matched to a gene: 7. The CDR3 spans 15 residues. Germline lookup yields CDR1 MGHRA and CDR2 YSYEKL. In the PCR, 60 Vbeta and 13 Jbeta primers were used. Produced via immunoSEQ multiplex PCR; TCRdb's table is partial and in-frame only. In the table there are some 220,000 clones, just under 80% of which are singletons. These data originate in a study of cytomegalovirus exposure and HLA in healthy donors. Study-wide points: For TCR beta chains, V- and J-gene trimming was later linked to a missense DCLRE1C variant.

The V gene is TRBV4-1, the J gene TRBJ1-2; TRBD1 matches 9 bases. The sequencing sample was made of PBMCs. This clonotype was sampled from a boy younger than 18 in good health and CMV-seronegative. This CDR3 reads CASSQDRGTGLGYTF. The CDR3 nucleotides are TGCGCCAGCAGCCAAGATCGGGGGACAGGGCTGGGCTACACCTTC.